This T cell receptor (beta chain) was recovered during a study of blood T cell repertoires in COVID-19. At the level of the study: Acute and convalescent COVID-19 specimens originated in the United States, Italy and Spain. The analysed material was cDNA or gDNA that came from T cells, B-cell-depleted T cells, or PBMCs.

The ends were cut back, 1 base at V and 4 bases at J, with 16 bases in the middle. In germline, CDR1 is LNHDA, CDR2 SQIVND (reference sequence). CDR3 size: 16 residues. Authors' methods: Estimates of nucleated cell counts were drawn from the amplification of reference gene primers. Some clones are missing from TCRdb's copy, which holds only in-frame ones; the method was immunoSEQ multiplex PCR. V, J and clone size are taken as reported in that table, and D and trimming were inferred from the DNA itself. Among 220,000 or so clones, around 90% were seen once, and the ten largest hold about 6%. Source material: peripheral blood. The receptor's source is a man aged 55-75 years who had recovered from COVID-19. This chain links TRBV19 with TRBJ1-2, with a tentative D call TRBD1 (5 bases). The CDR3 region is CASSIGTQGIGYGYTF. The CDR3 DNA is TGTGCCAGTAGTATAGGGACACAAGGGATTGGCTATGGCTACACCTTC. The full variable domain, completed using reference TRBV19 and TRBJ1-2, is DGGITQSPKYLFRKEGQNVTLSCEQNLNHDAMYWYRQDPGQGLRLIYYSQIVNDFQKGDIAEGYSVSREKKESFPLTVTSAQKNPTAFYLCASSIGTQGIGYGYTFGSGTRLTVV.